What follows are 20 T cell receptor beta chains derived from one specimen sequenced in a study of T-cell memory formation after mild COVID-19. TCRdb passed the 5' RACE reads through MiXCR, listing each CDR3 protein once. The sample yields 90,000 to 120,000 distinct CDR3 sequences, approximately 15% seen once. The material sequenced was PBMCs or a T cell subset sorted from them (not recorded which). All receptors come from a man aged 18 to 30 who had mild COVID-19 (a few samples of this study predate the infection). Cell type and time point are not known.

This clonotype was observed a few times. The rearrangement joins TRBV18 to TRBJ1-6; D ambiguous. The V gene lost 4 bases and the J gene lost 4 bases, with 8 bases spanning the gap. CDR3 length: 14 amino acids. Germline V gives CDR1 KGHSH, CDR2 LQKENI. CDR3 nucleotide sequence: TGTGCCAGCTCACATGGCCCTTATAATTCACCCCTCCACTTT. Translated: CASSHGPYNSPLHF. Complete variable domain (other parts from reference TRBV18 and TRBJ1-6): NAGVMQNPRHLVRRRGQEARLRCSPMKGHSHVYWYRQLPEEGLKFMVYLQKENIIDESGMPKERFSAEFPKEGPSILRIQQVVRGDSAAYFCASSHGPYNSPLHFGNGTRLTVT.

This clonotype has a count of ten or more. The chain joins TRBV6-5 to TRBJ1-3; D gene ambiguous. This CDR3 has 14 residues. V was clipped by 3 bases and J by 1 base, with 7 bases between them. The germline V gene encodes CDR1 MNHEY and CDR2 SVGAGI. CDR3 region: CASSYQGSGNTIYF. In nucleotides, the CDR3 is TGTGCCAGCAGTTATCAAGGGTCTGGAAACACCATATATTTT.

The rearrangement uses TRBV27 and TRBJ1-5, with D possibly being TRBD1 (5 bases). The germline CDR1 and CDR2 sequences are MNHEY and SMNVEV (reference sequence). This CDR3 has 15 amino acids. V lost 0 bases and J 7 bases, leaving 13 bases between the germline ends. CDR3 protein: CASSLSKTGGQPQHF. The CDR3, as DNA: TGTGCCAGCAGTTTATCGAAGACGGGGGGACAGCCCCAGCATTTT.

This clonotype was found a few times. The chain employs TRBV4-2 and TRBJ2-7, with 10 positions matching TRBD2. Germline CDR1 LGHNA, CDR2 YNFKEQ. The CDR3 contains 16 residues. The junction had 5 bases not matched to a gene; V was cut back by 0 bases and J by 3 bases. The CDR3 region is CASSQEASGGYYEQYV. In DNA form, the CDR3 reads TGTGCCAGCAGCCAAGAGGCTAGCGGGGGATACTACGAGCAGTACGTC.

V is TRBV7-9 and J is TRBJ2-1, with 7 bases lining up with TRBD2. Germline-derived CDR1 and CDR2 are SEHNR and FQNEAQ (reference sequence). The CDR3 is 15 amino acids. V shed 5 bases, J shed 6 bases, and the junction held 10 bases outside the gene matches. CDR3 coding DNA: TGTGCCAGCAGCGTTTGGGCGGGGGAATTCAATGAGCAGTTCTTC. It codes for CASSVWAGEFNEQFF.

In this sample, this clonotype turned up many times. The CDR3 sequence: CSARAAEGGAYEQYF. In nucleotides, the CDR3 is TGCAGTGCTAGAGCTGCGGAGGGAGGGGCCTACGAGCAGTACTTC. The V and J genes are TRBV20-1 and TRBJ2-7, with 7 bases matching TRBD2. There are 15 residues in the CDR3. With V trimmed by 1 base and J by 2 bases, 8 bases remained unmatched. Per germline, CDR1 DFQATT and CDR2 SNEGSKA (reference sequence).

A few counts support this clonotype. The rearrangement uses TRBV12-3 or TRBV12-4 and TRBJ2-2; tentatively, D is TRBD1 or TRBD2 (5 bases each). V lost 8 bases and J 0 bases, leaving 16 bases between the germline ends. This CDR3 region has 16 residues. In nucleotides, the CDR3 is TGTGCCAGCTGGGGACCGGCAGGCGCGAACACCGGGGAGCTGTTTTTT. It specifies CASWGPAGANTGELFF.

This clonotype was seen more than once but under ten times. The J gene is TRBJ2-1, the V gene TRBV5-1, with D tentatively TRBD1 (5 bases). There are 15 residues in the CDR3. Trimming cost V 0 bases and J 10 bases, with 17 bases left between them. CDR1 SGHRS and CDR2 YFSETQ come from the germline V gene. In nucleotides, the CDR3 is TGCGCCAGCAGCTTGGGAGTCAGGGATTCGATAGAGCAGTTCTTC. It specifies CASSLGVRDSIEQFF.

V usage is TRBV12-3 or TRBV12-4 and J usage is TRBJ1-2; D is unclear. V shed 3 bases and J shed 0 bases, with 8 bases lying between them. This CDR3 region has 14 residues. CDR3 loop: CASSFDMANYGYTF. CDR3 DNA sequence: TGTGCCAGCAGTTTTGACATGGCTAACTATGGCTACACCTTC.

This clonotype was detected a few times. The chain has TRBV5-5 and TRBJ2-5; TRBD1 is a possible D gene (6 bases). V dropped 0 bases and J dropped 5 bases, with 17 bases sitting between them. Per germline, CDR1 SGHKS and CDR2 YYEKEE (reference sequence). The length of the CDR3 is 16 residues. The CDR3, as DNA: TGTGCCAGCAGCTTGGGCCGACAGGTGCTAGGGGAGACCCAGTACTTC. Translating gives CASSLGRQVLGETQYF.

This clonotype was observed many times. The chain joins TRBV6-4 to TRBJ2-7, with no clear D. This CDR3 is built from 14 residues. Germline values: CDR1 MRHNA, CDR2 SNTAGT. Trimming pared 5 bases from V and 0 bases from J, leaving 11 bases between. CDR3 amino acids: CASSPAPFSYEQYF. CDR3 in DNA: TGTGCCAGCAGTCCAGCTCCCTTCTCCTACGAGCAGTACTTC.

V and J are TRBV6-2 or TRBV6-3 and TRBJ2-2; D remains ambiguous. This CDR3 comprises 14 residues. V shed 7 bases and J shed 6 bases, with 15 bases lying between them. Looked up from germline, CDR1 is MNHEY and CDR2 is SVGEGT. CDR3 in DNA: TGTGCCAGCACCATACAGTACTGGGCCGGGGAGCTGTTTTTT. It encodes CASTIQYWAGELFF.

This clonotype was seen more than once but under ten times. V is TRBV27 and J is TRBJ2-6; tentatively, D is TRBD1 or TRBD2 (5 bases each). Trimming stripped 1 base from V and 3 bases from J, with 19 bases between. The germline CDR1 and CDR2 sequences are MNHEY and SMNVEV (reference sequence). The CDR3 contains 19 residues. CDR3 residues: CASSLLGAGSGGGANVLTF. CDR3 in DNA: TGTGCCAGCAGTTTATTAGGGGCAGGGTCTGGAGGTGGGGCCAACGTCCTGACTTTC.

Only a few counts were recorded for this clonotype. This chain connects TRBV6-4 to TRBJ2-3, with 8 bases fitting TRBD1. From germline, CDR1 is MRHNA and CDR2 SNTAGT. CDR3 length: 14 residues. The trim removed 5 bases at V and 8 bases at J, leaving 9 bases unmatched. The CDR3 nucleotides are TGTGCCAGCAGTCCGGGGACAGGACGTGTTACGCAGTATTTT. It translates to CASSPGTGRVTQYF.

The V and J genes are TRBV11-2 and TRBJ1-5; D might be TRBD1 (5 bases). The CDR3 consists of 15 residues. V lost 5 bases to trimming and J lost 5 bases, with 16 bases between them. Germline-derived CDR1 and CDR2 are SGHAT and FQNNGV. The CDR3 DNA reads as TGTGCCAGCAGCCTGGGGGACGGCAGCTATCAGCCCCAGCATTTT. Translated: CASSLGDGSYQPQHF.

This sequence joins TRBV7-9 and TRBJ1-2; 7 nucleotides match TRBD1. Looked up from germline, CDR1 is SEHNR and CDR2 is FQNEAQ (reference sequence). The V and J ends lost 2 bases and 3 bases, in that order; junction bases with no gene match: 6. The CDR3 is made up of 15 amino acids. CDR3 protein: CASSLSEGADYGYTF. The CDR3 DNA reads TGTGCCAGCAGCTTATCAGAGGGGGCGGACTATGGCTACACCTTC.

The genes are TRBV19 and TRBJ1-1; 11 bases are shared with TRBD1. Trimming removed 7 bases from V and 11 bases from J; junction bases left unmatched: 9. The CDR3 loop spans 13 amino acids. Germline assignment: CDR1 LNHDA and CDR2 SQIVND (reference sequence). The CDR3 sequence is CASTPSDRGLAFF. The CDR3 region has the DNA TGTGCCAGTACCCCCTCGGACAGGGGGCTTGCTTTCTTT.

The chain couples TRBV20-1 to TRBJ2-7, with 8 bases fitting TRBD2. The CDR3 has 18 amino acids. Losses at the gene ends were 1 base for V and 5 bases for J; bases not matched to a gene: 19. Germline V gene data show CDR1 as DFQATT and CDR2 as SNEGSKA (reference sequence). CDR3 DNA: TGCAGTGCTAGAGCCCCATCCAGCGGGAGCCCTATATTCCACGAGCAGTACTTC. Translating it yields CSARAPSSGSPIFHEQYF.

This chain uses TRBV4-1 with TRBJ1-2; D might be TRBD1 (5 bases). Trimming shortened V by 0 bases and J by 6 bases, and 11 bases separated the two germline ends. This CDR3 contains 14 residues. Germline V gives CDR1 MGHRA, CDR2 YSYEKL. The CDR3 coding sequence is TGCGCCAGCAGCCAAGATCGCGGGGGAAATGGCTACACCTTC. Translating it yields CASSQDRGGNGYTF.

In this sample, this clonotype turned up a few times. This chain links TRBV10-2 with TRBJ2-3; TRBD2 agrees at 8 bases. Germline assignment: CDR1 WSHSY and CDR2 SAAADI. Trimming removed 4 bases from V and 1 base from J; junction bases left unmatched: 4. The CDR3 length is 15 residues. CDR3 in DNA: TGCGCCAGCAGTGTCACCGGGGGGGGCACAGATACGCAGTATTTT. Translation: CASSVTGGGTDTQYF.